The clone carrying this T cell receptor beta chain came up once. Its antigen is not identified. The data derive from a study of PD-1 blockade in classical Hodgkin lymphoma. With 0 bases clipped from V and 7 bases from J, the junction kept 3 bases outside the gene matches. Germline CDR1 reads MGHRA; CDR2 reads YSYEKL. The CDR3 loop spans 16 amino acids. Sample time point: newly diagnosed, previously untreated cHL patient sample. For comparison, PBMCs from newly diagnosed, untreated classical Hodgkin lymphoma were used. Measured with immunoSEQ multiplex PCR; TCRdb has only the in-frame clones, and not every one. The sample has over 60,000 clones; roughly 93% are singletons. General study results and limits: Reported baseline diversity: healthy donors highest, relapsed/refractory patients lowest. Undefined causes, possibly disease activity or prior therapy, underlie the repertoire differences.

V gene TRBV4-1 combines with J gene TRBJ2-1; 13 nucleotides align to TRBD2. The sequence derives from a human donor with classical Hodgkin lymphoma. The sequencing sample was made of peripheral blood mononuclear cells (PBMCs). The CDR3 spells CASSQDLTSGGNEQFF. CDR3 DNA sequence: TGCGCCAGCAGCCAAGATCTGACTAGCGGGGGGAATGAGCAGTTCTTC.